A single sample is the source of the 17 T cell receptor beta chains below, sequenced in a study of post-analysis software for immune sequencing data. General study findings and limits: In patients, 4 to 6 TRBV segments were more frequent than in controls, with TRBV5-6, TRBV5-1 and TRBV20-1 among them.

The antigens of these receptors remain unknown. Built from TCR beta cDNA, the libraries had unique molecular identifiers in them. TCRdb passed the PCR reads through MiXCR, listing each CDR3 protein once. The table has some 690,000 distinct CDR3 sequences, less than 35% seen once. What was sequenced was blood. Every receptor here comes from a girl aged 10-17 years with multiple sclerosis.

The sample holds a few counts of this clonotype. The V call is TRBV5-5, the J call TRBJ2-4, with 10 bases matching TRBD1. With 3 bases clipped from V and 2 bases from J, the junction kept 8 bases outside the gene matches. This CDR3 is 17 amino acids long. Germline CDR1 and CDR2: SGHKS and YYEKEE (reference sequence). The CDR3 here is CASSWTGTGVSKNIQYF. Here the CDR3 DNA reads TGTGCCAGCAGCTGGACCGGGACAGGGGTGTCCAAAAACATTCAGTACTTC.

The rearrangement links TRBV10-3 to TRBJ2-5, with D possibly matching TRBD1 (5 bases). The J call is in doubt because the DNA end fits TRBJ2-7 better. This CDR3 region has 15 residues. Germline V gives CDR1 ENHRY, CDR2 SYGVKD. CDR3 sequence reads: CAISSGYSLSYEQYF. The CDR3 DNA reads TGTGCCATCAGTTCAGGGTACTCCTTATCCTACGAGCAGTACTTC.

This chain uses TRBV7-9 with TRBJ1-1; no clear D gene. Trimming took off 4 bases at V and 8 bases at J, with 8 bases between the two ends. The CDR3 is made up of 11 amino acids. CDR1 and CDR2 (germline): SEHNR, FQNEAQ (reference sequence). CDR3 loop: CASSSGREAFF. The DNA for the CDR3 is TGTGCCAGCAGCTCCGGTCGGGAAGCTTTCTTT.

The rearrangement uses TRBV20-1 and TRBJ2-5; D not resolved. Trimming took 2 bases from V and 3 from J, leaving 25 bases between them. The CDR3 extends over 18 amino acids. Germline V CDR1 and CDR2: DFQATT, SNEGSKA (reference sequence). CDR3 protein: CSARLPRGRSGKEETQYF. The CDR3 DNA follows: TGCAGTGCTAGACTACCCCGAGGAAGGTCAGGCAAAGAAGAGACCCAGTACTTC.

CDR3 nucleotide sequence: TGTGCCAGCAGTGCCCACTCCGTGGCGGCCAACGTCCTGACTTTC. Its translation: CASSAHSVAANVLTF. This chain uses TRBV6-1 with TRBJ2-6; D remains ambiguous. Trimming removed 4 bases from V and 6 bases from J, with 13 bases in between. The CDR3 has 15 amino acids. Germline-derived CDR1 and CDR2 are MNHNS and SASEGT.

In the case of this clonotype: Given a much more abundant clone one base away, this may be a read error. The gene calls are TRBV29-1 and TRBJ2-7; D gene uncertain. The CDR3 has 13 residues. V was clipped by 4 bases and J by 2 bases, with 12 bases between them. Germline CDR1 and CDR2: SQVTM and ANQGSEA. In DNA, the CDR3 is TGCAGCGTTGGAGAAGAGAACCCCTACGAGCAGTACTTC. Translation gives CSVGEENPYEQYF.

V and J are TRBV7-2 and TRBJ1-5, with a tentative D call TRBD1 (5 bases). Looked up from germline, CDR1 is SGHTA and CDR2 is FQGNSA. The V end was cut by 2 bases, the J end by 0 bases, with 8 bases between. The CDR3 is made up of 15 amino acids. In DNA, the CDR3 is TGTGCCAGCAGCTTAAGACAGTATAGCAATCAGCCCCAGCATTTT. Amino acids: CASSLRQYSNQPQHF.

This rearrangement joins TRBV19 to TRBJ2-3; D perhaps matches TRBD1 (5 bases). Deletions cut 3 bases from V and 3 bases from J, with 13 bases between. The CDR3 sequence is 15 residues long. The germline CDR1 and CDR2 sequences are LNHDA and SQIVND (reference sequence). CDR3 in DNA: TGTGCCAGTAGTATTCGGGCAGGGCGGACAGATACGCAGTATTTT. Encoded protein: CASSIRAGRTDTQYF.

In the case of this clonotype: A single base separates this from a much larger clone, so it may be a read error. This chain joins TRBV5-1 and TRBJ2-3, with TRBD1 matching over 8 bases. The germline V gene has CDR1 SGHRS and CDR2 YFSETQ. The CDR3 length is 15 residues. CDR3 protein: CASSIGTGEMDTRYF. The CDR3 region has the DNA TGCGCCAGCAGCATAGGGACAGGAGAAATGGATACGCGGTATTTT.

This rearrangement joins TRBV7-2 to TRBJ2-1, with TRBD2 matching 10 bases. The CDR3 contains 15 residues. Unmatched junction bases numbered 7, after V lost 5 bases and J lost 6 bases. From germline, CDR1 is SGHTA and CDR2 FQGNSA. This chain's CDR3 is CASSPPSGRRNEQFF. The CDR3 nucleotides are TGTGCCAGCAGCCCCCCTAGCGGGAGACGCAATGAGCAGTTCTTC.

This chain joins TRBV20-1 and TRBJ1-1, with D maybe TRBD1 (5 bases). Germline-derived CDR1 and CDR2 are DFQATT and SNEGSKA (reference sequence). The germline V and J ends were trimmed by 3 bases and 11 bases, with 13 bases remaining between them. The CDR3 runs to 11 residues. The CDR3 loop reads CSASGGVRAFF. The CDR3 DNA follows: TGCAGTGCTAGCGGGGGGGTGAGGGCTTTCTTT.

This clonotype was found a few times. The rearrangement joins TRBV20-1 to TRBJ2-5; 8 positions match TRBD2. The germline V gene has CDR1 DFQATT and CDR2 SNEGSKA (reference sequence). V dropped 5 bases and J dropped 5; count of bases not matched to a gene: 13. The CDR3 sequence is 15 residues long. CDR3 sequence (DNA): TGCAGTGCTCGGAAGCTGACTAGCGCGCCGGAGACCCAGTACTTC. It translates to CSARKLTSAPETQYF.

This clonotype has just a few counts. The chain uses TRBV6-1 and TRBJ2-1; 8 bases align to TRBD2. The CDR3 has 15 amino acids. With 8 bases clipped from V and 0 bases from J, the junction kept 6 bases outside the gene matches. Per the germline V gene, CDR1 is MNHNS and CDR2 is SASEGT. The CDR3 protein is CASLGGGRSYNEQFF. CDR3 DNA sequence: TGTGCCAGCCTAGGCGGGGGGCGCTCCTACAATGAGCAGTTCTTC.

Worth noting for this clonotype: The final CDR3 position lacks the conserved phenylalanine or tryptophan, pointing to a likely read error. This chain links TRBV11-2 with TRBJ2-6; D gene ambiguous. The CDR3 is made up of 12 amino acids. Germline V CDR1 and CDR2: SGHAT, FQNNGV. Trimming shortened V by 8 bases and J by 4 bases, and 6 bases separated the two germline ends. CDR3 DNA: TGTGCCAGCTCGTGGGGGGCCAACGTCCTGACTCTC. This codes for CASSWGANVLTL.

The J gene is TRBJ2-1, the V gene TRBV6-1; 9 bases are a match to TRBD1. Germline CDR1 reads MNHNS; CDR2 reads SASEGT. The CDR3 consists of 16 residues. Trimming took 4 bases from V and 2 from J; bases not matched to a gene: 6. This CDR3 is CASSGTGGGTYNEQFF. CDR3 bases: TGTGCCAGCAGTGGTACAGGGGGCGGAACCTACAATGAGCAGTTCTTC.

The chain carries TRBV28 and TRBJ2-5; D remains unclear. V dropped 3 bases and J dropped 4 bases, with 9 bases sitting between them. CDR1 MDHEN and CDR2 SYDVKM come from the germline V gene. This CDR3 is built from 13 residues. CDR3: CASSLSALETQYF. The DNA for the CDR3 is TGTGCCAGCAGTTTGAGTGCTCTAGAGACCCAGTACTTC.

This clonotype occurred many times. The V gene is TRBV5-6, the J gene TRBJ2-1; no definite D call. This CDR3 region has 12 residues. CDR1 and CDR2 from the germline V gene are SGHDT and YYEEEE. The ends were cut back, 0 bases at V and 9 bases at J, with 7 bases in the middle. This chain's CDR3 is CASSLAPVEQFF. The CDR3 DNA follows: TGTGCCAGCAGCTTGGCCCCAGTTGAGCAGTTCTTC.